This T cell receptor (beta chain) appears in the sequencing data of a study of blood T cells in healthy people across ages (dated by TCRdb to 2013 to 2016). General notes on the study: In model experiments, template switching captured roughly one uniquely barcoded TCR beta cDNA molecule for every two T cells. Donors of different ages were randomly distributed across sequencing lanes to avoid experimental bias. Four age groups were formed from the donors: young (average approximately 15 years), middle-aged (approximately 40), aged (around 68) and long-lived (more than 75). Two additional independent replicas of 1 million unique cDNA reads from the same blood draw were analyzed for two donors (one aged 18 to 30 and one aged 80 or older). The study measured age-related changes in TCR beta repertoire diversity using deep sequencing normalized with unique cDNA molecular identifiers. General findings and caveats noted by the study authors: Donor CMV infection status was unknown, potentially confounding age-related changes in expanded clonotypes. Compared with the aged group, the long-lived group had more naive CD4+ T cells, fewer expanded clones and increased TCR diversity, a pattern suggesting age selection. As age increased, observed TCR beta diversity per million T cells dropped in a roughly linear way, and a significant reduction was already evident by age 40. Conclusive comparison of naive and antigen-experienced compartments was prevented by the profiling of bulk unsorted PBMCs. Estimates of total diversity from one million sequenced T cells were regarded as lower bounds and underestimates. A strong correlation was found between observed TCR beta diversity and the percentage of naive T cells measured by flow cytometry.

The roughly 39 donors, aged 6 to 90 years, were systemically healthy Caucasian individuals from Russia. Around 10 milliliters of peripheral blood were collected from each donor into EDTA-treated Vacutainer tubes. Ficoll-Paque density-gradient centrifugation was used to isolate PBMCs, with at least 6 million obtained per sample. Total RNA was extracted from PBMCs with Trizol reagent, with at least 5.5 micrograms obtained per sample. For every donor, an aliquot of PBMCs went through flow cytometry to measure the percentages of naive CD45RAhigh/CD27high T cells. The library came from 5' RACE. TCRdb records Illumina HiSeq 2500 as the sequencer. A second roughly 6 to 11 cycle PCR used a sample-barcoded 5' primer and a J-beta primer mix. A unique molecular identifier was introduced onto each TCR beta cDNA molecule by a template-switch 5' adaptor carrying 12 random nucleotides. At least 2.5 million CDR3-containing paired-end reads were obtained from each sample. All of the RNA was converted into first-strand cDNA using the Mint cDNA synthesis kit, with a TRBC-specific oligonucleotide serving as the primer. Following uracil-DNA glycosylase treatment, a first 18-cycle PCR with universal primers M1SS and BC2_uni_R was performed on all cDNA. Under the source paper's analysis protocol: Each sample was normalized by randomly selecting 1 million high-quality reads, each carrying a distinct molecular identifier. Reads with shared molecular identifiers were discarded instead of being binned into consensus sequences. MiTCR, with a Q25 quality threshold and the strictest error-elimination algorithm, was used for CDR3 identification, clonotype clustering and error correction. Lower-bound total TCR beta diversity was estimated with a nonparametric unseen species model using Euler transformation. The public sequencing data were trimmed at Q25 with fastp and processed into clonotypes with MiXCR by TCRdb, which kept only in-frame beta chains. Every entry covers one CDR3 protein and lists the most common genes and DNA from its rows. The V and J calls here are based on TCRdb, not the publication. Counted in this sample were roughly 1.7 million distinct CDR3 sequences; about 35% of them appeared once. Approximately 10% of the sample goes to the ten largest clones.

This clonotype was counted a few times. What antigen it recognizes has not been identified. No much larger clone is present one base from it, and per-base qualities are unavailable. Between the V and J ends, shortened by 4 bases and 6 bases respectively, the junction contains 13 bases. CDR1 and CDR2, looked up from the germline V gene, are LGHNA and YNFKEQ. Reading from cysteine to phenylalanine, the CDR3 counts 13 amino acids. Only CDR3 DNA remains: 39 bases, in frame from the first base. The rearrangement joined TRBV4-2 to TRBJ2-7; no D gene call is confident. The specimen sequenced was blood. The clonotype comes from a woman in her twenties or thirties in good health. The sequenced DNA is TGTGCCAGCAGCCTCGACTCCCAAGGCGAGCAGTACTTC. Protein translation: CASSLDSQGEQYF.